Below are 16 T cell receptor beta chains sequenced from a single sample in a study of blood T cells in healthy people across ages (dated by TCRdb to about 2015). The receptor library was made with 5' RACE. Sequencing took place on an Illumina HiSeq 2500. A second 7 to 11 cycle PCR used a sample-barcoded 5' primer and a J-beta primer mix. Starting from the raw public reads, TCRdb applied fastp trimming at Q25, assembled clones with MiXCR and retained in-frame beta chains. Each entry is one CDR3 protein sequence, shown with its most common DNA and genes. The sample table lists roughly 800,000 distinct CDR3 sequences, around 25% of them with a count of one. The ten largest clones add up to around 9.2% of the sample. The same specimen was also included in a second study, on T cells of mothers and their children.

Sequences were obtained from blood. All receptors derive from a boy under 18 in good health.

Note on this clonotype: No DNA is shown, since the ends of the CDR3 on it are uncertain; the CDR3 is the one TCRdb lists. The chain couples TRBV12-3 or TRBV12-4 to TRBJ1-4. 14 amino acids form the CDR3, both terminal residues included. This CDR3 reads CASSLVFGEEKLFF.

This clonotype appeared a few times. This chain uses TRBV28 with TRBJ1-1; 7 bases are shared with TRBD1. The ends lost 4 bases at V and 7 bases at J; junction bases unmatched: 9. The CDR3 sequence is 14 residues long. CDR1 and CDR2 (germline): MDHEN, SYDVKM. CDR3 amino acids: CASSYLQGFGEAFF. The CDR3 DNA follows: TGTGCCAGCAGTTATCTACAGGGGTTCGGTGAAGCTTTCTTT.

CDR3 bases: TGTGCCAGCAGGCCTGACAGGGGGCCCCGTTCCCCTAATGAAAAACTGTTTTTT. Protein product: CASRPDRGPRSPNEKLFF. The gene calls are TRBV3-1 and TRBJ1-4, with TRBD1 identical over 10 bases. Germline V lookup: CDR1 LGHDT, CDR2 YNNKEL (reference sequence). Trimming removed 6 bases from V and 3 bases from J; junction bases left unmatched: 13. The CDR3 is made up of 18 amino acids.

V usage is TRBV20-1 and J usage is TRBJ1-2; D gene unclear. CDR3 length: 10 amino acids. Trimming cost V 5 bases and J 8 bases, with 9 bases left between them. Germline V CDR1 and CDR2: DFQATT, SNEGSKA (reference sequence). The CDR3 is CSALHGGYTF. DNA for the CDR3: TGCAGTGCTCTCCACGGGGGCTACACCTTC.

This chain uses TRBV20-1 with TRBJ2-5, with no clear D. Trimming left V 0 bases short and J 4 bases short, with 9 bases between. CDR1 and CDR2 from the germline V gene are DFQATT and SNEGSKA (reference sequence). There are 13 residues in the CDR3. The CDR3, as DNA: TGCAGTGCTAGAGATTCCGGGCGAGAGACCCAGTACTTC. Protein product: CSARDSGRETQYF.

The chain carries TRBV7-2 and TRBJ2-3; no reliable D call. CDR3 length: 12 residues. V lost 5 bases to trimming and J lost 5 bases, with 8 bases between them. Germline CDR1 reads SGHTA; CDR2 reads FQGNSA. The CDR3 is CASSRWEDTQYF. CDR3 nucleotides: TGTGCCAGCAGCCGGTGGGAAGATACGCAGTATTTT. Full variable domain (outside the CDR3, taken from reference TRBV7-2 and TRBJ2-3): GAGVSQSPSNKVTEKGKDVELRCDPISGHTALYWYRQSLGQGLEFLIYFQGNSAPDKSGLPSDRFSAERTGGSVSTLTIQRTQQEDSAVYLCASSRWEDTQYFGPGTRLTVL.

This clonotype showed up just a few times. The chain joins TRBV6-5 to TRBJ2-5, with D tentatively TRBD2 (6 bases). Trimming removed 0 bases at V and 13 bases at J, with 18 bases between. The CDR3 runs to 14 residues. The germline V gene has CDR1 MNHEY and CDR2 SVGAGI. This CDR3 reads CASSYSRGSYERYF. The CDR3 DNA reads TGTGCCAGCAGTTACTCACGGGGGAGCTACGAGCGGTACTTC.

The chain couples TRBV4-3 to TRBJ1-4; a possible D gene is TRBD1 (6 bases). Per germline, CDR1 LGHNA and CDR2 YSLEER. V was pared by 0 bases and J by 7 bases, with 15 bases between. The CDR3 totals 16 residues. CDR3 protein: CASSQDHTWTVEKLFF. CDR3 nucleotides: TGCGCCAGCAGCCAAGATCATACGTGGACAGTTGAAAAACTGTTTTTT.

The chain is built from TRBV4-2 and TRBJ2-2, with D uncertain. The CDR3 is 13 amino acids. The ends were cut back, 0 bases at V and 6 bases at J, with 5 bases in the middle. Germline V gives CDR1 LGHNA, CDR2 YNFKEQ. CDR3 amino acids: CASSQDKAGELFF. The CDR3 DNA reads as TGTGCCAGCAGCCAAGATAAGGCCGGGGAGCTGTTTTTT.

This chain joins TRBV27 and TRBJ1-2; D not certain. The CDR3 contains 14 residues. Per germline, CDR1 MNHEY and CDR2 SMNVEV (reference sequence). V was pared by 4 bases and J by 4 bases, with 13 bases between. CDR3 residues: CASSSWESGYGYTF. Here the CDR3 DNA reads TGTGCCAGCAGTTCGTGGGAGTCCGGCTATGGCTACACCTTC.

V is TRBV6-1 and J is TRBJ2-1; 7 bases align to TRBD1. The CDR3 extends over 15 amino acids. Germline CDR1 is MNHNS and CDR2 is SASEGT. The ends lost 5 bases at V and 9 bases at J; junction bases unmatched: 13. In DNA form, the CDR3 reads TGTGCCAGCAGTAAAGAGAAGGGGGCTTTTGGTGAGCAGTTCTTC. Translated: CASSKEKGAFGEQFF.

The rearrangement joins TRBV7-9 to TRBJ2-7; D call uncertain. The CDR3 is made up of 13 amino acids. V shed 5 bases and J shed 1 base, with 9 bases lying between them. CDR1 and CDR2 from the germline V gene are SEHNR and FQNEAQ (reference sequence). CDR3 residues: CASSTAHSYEQYF. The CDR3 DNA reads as TGTGCCAGCAGCACCGCCCATTCCTACGAGCAGTACTTC. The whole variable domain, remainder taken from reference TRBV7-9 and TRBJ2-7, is DTGVSQNPRHKITKRGQNVTFRCDPISEHNRLYWYRQTLGQGPEFLTYFQNEAQLEKSRLLSDRFSAERPKGSFSTLEIQRTEQGDSAMYLCASSTAHSYEQYFGPGTRLTVT.

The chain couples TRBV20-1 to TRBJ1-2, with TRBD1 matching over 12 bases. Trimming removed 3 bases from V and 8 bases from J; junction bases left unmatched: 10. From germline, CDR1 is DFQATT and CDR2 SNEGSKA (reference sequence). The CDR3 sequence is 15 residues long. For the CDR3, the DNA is TGCAGTGCTAGGCCGGGACAGGGGGCGCAGGGAGGCTACACCTTC. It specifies CSARPGQGAQGGYTF.

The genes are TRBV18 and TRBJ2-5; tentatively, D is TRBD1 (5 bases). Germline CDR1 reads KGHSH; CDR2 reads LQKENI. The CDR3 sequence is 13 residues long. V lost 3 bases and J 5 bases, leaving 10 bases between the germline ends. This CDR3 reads CASSPDSEETQYF. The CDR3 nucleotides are TGTGCCAGCTCACCTGACAGTGAGGAGACCCAGTACTTC.

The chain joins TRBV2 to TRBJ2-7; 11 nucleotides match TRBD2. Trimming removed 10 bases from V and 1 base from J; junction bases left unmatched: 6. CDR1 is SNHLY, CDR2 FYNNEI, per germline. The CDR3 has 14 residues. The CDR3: CATQGLAGSYEQYF. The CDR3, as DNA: TGTGCCACCCAAGGACTAGCGGGTTCCTACGAGCAGTACTTC.

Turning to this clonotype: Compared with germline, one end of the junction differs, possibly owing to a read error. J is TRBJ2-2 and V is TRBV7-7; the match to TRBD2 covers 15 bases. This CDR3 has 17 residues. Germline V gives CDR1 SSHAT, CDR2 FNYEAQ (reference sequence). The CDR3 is CASSPGLAGGATGELFF. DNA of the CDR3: TGTGCTAGCAGCCCTGGACTAGCGGGGGGGGCCACCGGGGAGCTGTTTTTT.